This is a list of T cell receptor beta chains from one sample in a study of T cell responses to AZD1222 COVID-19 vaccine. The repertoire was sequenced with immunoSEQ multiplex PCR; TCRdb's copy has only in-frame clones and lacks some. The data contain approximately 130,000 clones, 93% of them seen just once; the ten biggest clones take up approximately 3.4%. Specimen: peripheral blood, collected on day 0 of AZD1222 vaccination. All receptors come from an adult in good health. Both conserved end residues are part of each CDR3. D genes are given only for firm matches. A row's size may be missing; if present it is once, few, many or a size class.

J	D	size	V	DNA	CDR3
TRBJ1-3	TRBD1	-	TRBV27	TGTGCCAGCAGTACCGACAGGGCTGGAAACACCATATATTTT	CASSTDRAGNTIYF
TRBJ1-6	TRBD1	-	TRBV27	TGTGCCAGCAGACGGACAGGGGGCGGCTCCTATAATTCACCCCTCCACTTT	CASRRTGGGSYNSPLHF
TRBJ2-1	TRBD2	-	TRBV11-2	TGTGCCAGCACCGCCAGCGGGAGCTCCTACAATGAGCAGTTCTTC	CASTASGSSYNEQFF
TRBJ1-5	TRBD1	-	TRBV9	TGTGCCAGCAGCGTAGACACAGGGGGTAGCAATCAGCCCCAGCATTTT	CASSVDTGGSNQPQHF
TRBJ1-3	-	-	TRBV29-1	TGCAGCGTTGAAAGGGGCAGTGGAAACACCATATATTTT	CSVERGSGNTIYF
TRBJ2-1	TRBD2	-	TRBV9	TGTGCCAGCAGCGTAGGACTAGCGGGGAACTACAATGAGCAGTTCTTC	CASSVGLAGNYNEQFF
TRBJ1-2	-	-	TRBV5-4	TGTGCCAGCAGCTCCTGGGGCGGCCTAGGGTATGGCTACACCTTC	CASSSWGGLGYGYTF
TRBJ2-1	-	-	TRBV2	TGTGCCGGGACAGAGAGGGTAGCGGATTACAATGAGCAGTTCTTC	CAGTERVADYNEQFF
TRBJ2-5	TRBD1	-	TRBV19	TGTGCCAGTGGGCTTGGGGACAGCCGCCAAGTGGCCCAGTACTTC	CASGLGDSRQVAQYF
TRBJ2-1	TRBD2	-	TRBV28	TGTGCCAGCTTGCTAGCGGGAGGGAACAATGAGCAGTTCTTC	CASLLAGGNNEQFF
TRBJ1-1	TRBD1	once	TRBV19	TGTGCCAGTATCGGAGGGACAGGGGGCCTAAGGGGACTAAGAAGAGAAGCTTTCTTT	CASIGGTGGLRGLRREAFF
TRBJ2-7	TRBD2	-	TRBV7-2	TGTGCCAGCAGCTCCCGTATTGAAGCGGGAGAGAGGGAGCAGTACTTC	CASSSRIEAGEREQYF
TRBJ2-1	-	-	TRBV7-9	TGTGCCAGCAGCTCTCTTCGACAGTGGCCCGAGCAGTTCTTC	CASSSLRQWPEQFF
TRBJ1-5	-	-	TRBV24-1	TGTGCCACCAGTGGTTCTGAGGGGCATAGCAATCAGCCCCAGCATTTT	CATSGSEGHSNQPQHF
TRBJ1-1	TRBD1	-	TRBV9	TGTGCCAGCAGCAAGACAGGGGGCGCGATGTGGGGCACTGAAGCTTTCTTT	CASSKTGGAMWGTEAFF
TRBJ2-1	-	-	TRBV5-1	TGCGCCAGCAGCTTGGGTAGCGGAGTTGACAATGAGCAGTTCTTC	CASSLGSGVDNEQFF
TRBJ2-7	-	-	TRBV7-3	TGTGCCAGCACCTTCCGGGAGCAGTACTTC	CASTFREQYF
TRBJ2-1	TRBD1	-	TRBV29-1	TGCAGCGTTGATGGATTGACAGGGAGAACCTACAATGAGCAGTTCTTC	CSVDGLTGRTYNEQFF
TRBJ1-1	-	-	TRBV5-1	TGCGCCAGCAGCCCCGGGGAGAACACTGAAGCTTTCTTT	CASSPGENTEAFF
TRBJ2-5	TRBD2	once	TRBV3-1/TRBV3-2	TGTGCCAGCAGCCAACCTAGCGGGAGGGAAGAGACCCAGTACTTC	CASSQPSGREETQYF
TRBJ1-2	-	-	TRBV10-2	TGCGCCAGCAGTGAGTCGTTAGGGTTCTATGGCTACACCTTC	CASSESLGFYGYTF
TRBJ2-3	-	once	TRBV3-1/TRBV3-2	TGTGCCAGCAGTGGACTCAGCACAGATACGCAGTATTTT	CASSGLSTDTQYF
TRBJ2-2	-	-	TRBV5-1	TGCGCCAGCAGCTTATCCGTTAGAGGGAACACCGGGGAGCTGTTTTTT	CASSLSVRGNTGELFF
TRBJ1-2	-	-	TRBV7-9	TGTGCCAGCAGCTTAGCTCCGGATTACTATGGCTACACCTTC	CASSLAPDYYGYTF
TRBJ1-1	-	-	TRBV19	TGTGCCAGTAGCCGAATACAGCCGAACACTGAAGCTTTCTTT	CASSRIQPNTEAFF
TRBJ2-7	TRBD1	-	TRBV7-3	TGTGCCAGCAGCTTAGGGACAGGGTTCGAGCAGTACTTC	CASSLGTGFEQYF
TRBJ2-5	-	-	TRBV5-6	TGTGCCAGCAGCTTCCCGGGGGTCCAAGAGACCCAGTACTTC	CASSFPGVQETQYF
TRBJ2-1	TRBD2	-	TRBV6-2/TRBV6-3	TGTGCCAGCAGTTACTCGATTTCGGGGACGGGCGGGAGGAATGAGCAGTTCTTC	CASSYSISGTGGRNEQFF
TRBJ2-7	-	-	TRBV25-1	TGTGCCAGCATGTACGGGGTTGGAGGCGAGCAGTACTTC	CASMYGVGGEQYF
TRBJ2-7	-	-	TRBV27	TGTGCCAGCAGAAAAGATGGGGGCGCCAGCTACGAGCAGTACTTC	CASRKDGGASYEQYF
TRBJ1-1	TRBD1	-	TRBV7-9	TGTGCCAGTACAGGGACAGGGATGAACACTGAAGCTTTCTTT	CASTGTGMNTEAFF
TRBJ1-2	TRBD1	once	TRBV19	TGTGCCAGTAGAGACAGGGTTAACTATGGCTACACCTTC	CASRDRVNYGYTF
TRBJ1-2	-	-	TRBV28	TGTGCCAGCAGTTTGGCAGGTACTTCCTATGGCTACACCTTC	CASSLAGTSYGYTF
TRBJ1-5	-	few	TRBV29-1	TGCAGCGTTGCGGAACAGGGTGATGCCAATCAGCCCCAGCATTTT	CSVAEQGDANQPQHF
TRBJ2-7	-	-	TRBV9	TGTGCCAGCAGCGTAGAAGGTAGCGGCTCCTACGAGCAGTACTTC	CASSVEGSGSYEQYF
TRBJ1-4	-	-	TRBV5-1	TGCGCCAGCAGCGCGCCTGACTTGGAAACTAATGAAAAACTGTTTTTT	CASSAPDLETNEKLFF
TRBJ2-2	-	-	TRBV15	TGTGCCACCAGCAGCTGGCAGGGGCCGAACACCGGGGAACTGTTTTTT	CATSSWQGPNTGELFF
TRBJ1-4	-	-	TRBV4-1	TGCGCCAGCAACCGTAATCTGCGGGACATTGAAAAACTGTTTTTT	CASNRNLRDIEKLFF
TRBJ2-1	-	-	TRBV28	TGTGCCAGCAGCAACATCAATGAGCAGTTCTTC	CASSNINEQFF
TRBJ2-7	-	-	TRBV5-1	TGCGCCAGCAGCTTGGTTAGGAACCACGAGCAGTACTTC	CASSLVRNHEQYF
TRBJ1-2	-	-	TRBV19	TGTGCCAGTAGCCCCGCGGGTACTAACTATGGCTACACCTTC	CASSPAGTNYGYTF
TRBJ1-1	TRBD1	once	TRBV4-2	TGTGCCAGCAGCCAAGGTGACAGGGGCATGGACACTGAAGCTTTCTTT	CASSQGDRGMDTEAFF
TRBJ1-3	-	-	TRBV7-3	TGTGCCAGCAGCTTAAGGTACGGGGTTGGAAACACCATATATTTT	CASSLRYGVGNTIYF
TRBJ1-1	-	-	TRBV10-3	TGTGCCATCAGTGAGGGGTCCAACACTGAAGCTTTCTTT	CAISEGSNTEAFF
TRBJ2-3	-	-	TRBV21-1	TGTGCCAGCAGCACGGGACCGCGAACGGGAAACCCTCCGCAGTATTTT	CASSTGPRTGNPPQYF
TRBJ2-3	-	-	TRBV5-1	TGCGCCAGCAGATCGTCGGGGTTGCGGGATACGCAGTATTTT	CASRSSGLRDTQYF
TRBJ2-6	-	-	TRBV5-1	TGCGCCAGCAGCTTGGCGGGGGGCAACGGGGCCAACGTCCTGACTTTC	CASSLAGGNGANVLTF
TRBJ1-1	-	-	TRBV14	TGTGCCAGCAGCCAGTCATTGAACACTGAAGCTTTCTTT	CASSQSLNTEAFF
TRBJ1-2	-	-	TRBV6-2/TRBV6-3	TGTGCCAGCAGCGGGCCCTACGAGGGGGGCTACACCTTC	CASSGPYEGGYTF
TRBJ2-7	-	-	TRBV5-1	TGCGCCAGCAGCGCCAGACAGGACCTCGTTTTGTACTTC	CASSARQDLVLYF
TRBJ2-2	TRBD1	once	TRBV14	TGTGCCAGCAGCCTAAGACAGGGCTTACGAACCGGGGAGCTGTTTTTT	CASSLRQGLRTGELFF
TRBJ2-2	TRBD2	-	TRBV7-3	TGTGCCAGCAGCTTAAATTCCGGACTAGATACCGGGGAGCTGTTTTTT	CASSLNSGLDTGELFF